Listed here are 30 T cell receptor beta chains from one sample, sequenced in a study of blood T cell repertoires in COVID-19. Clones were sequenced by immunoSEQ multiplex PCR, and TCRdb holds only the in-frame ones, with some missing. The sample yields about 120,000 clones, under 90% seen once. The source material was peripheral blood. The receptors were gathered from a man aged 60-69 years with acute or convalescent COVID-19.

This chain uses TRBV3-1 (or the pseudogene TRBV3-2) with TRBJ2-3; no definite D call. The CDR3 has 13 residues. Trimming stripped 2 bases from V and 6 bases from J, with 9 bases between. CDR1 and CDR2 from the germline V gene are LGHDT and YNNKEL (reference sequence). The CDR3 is CASSQNSGDTQYF. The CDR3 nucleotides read TGTGCCAGCAGCCAAAACAGTGGGGATACGCAGTATTTT.

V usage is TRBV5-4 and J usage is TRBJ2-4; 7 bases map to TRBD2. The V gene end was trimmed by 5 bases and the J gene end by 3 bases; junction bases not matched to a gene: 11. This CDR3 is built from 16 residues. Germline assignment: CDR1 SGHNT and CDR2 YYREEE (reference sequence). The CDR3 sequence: CASSHAGGGGKNIQYF. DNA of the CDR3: TGTGCCAGCAGTCATGCGGGCGGGGGAGGCAAAAACATTCAGTACTTC.

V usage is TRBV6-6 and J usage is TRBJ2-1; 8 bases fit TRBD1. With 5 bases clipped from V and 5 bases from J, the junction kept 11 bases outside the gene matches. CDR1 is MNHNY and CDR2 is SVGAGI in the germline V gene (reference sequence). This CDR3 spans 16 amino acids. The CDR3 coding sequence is TGTGCCAGCAGTACCCAGGGGGCGGGACTTAACAATGAGCAGTTCTTC. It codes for CASSTQGAGLNNEQFF.

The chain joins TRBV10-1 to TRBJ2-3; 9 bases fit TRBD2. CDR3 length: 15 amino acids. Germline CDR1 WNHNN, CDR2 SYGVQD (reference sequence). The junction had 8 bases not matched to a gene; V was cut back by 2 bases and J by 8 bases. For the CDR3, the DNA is TGCGCCAGCAGTGAGGTAGCGGGAGCTTCCGGTACGCAGTATTTT. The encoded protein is CASSEVAGASGTQYF.

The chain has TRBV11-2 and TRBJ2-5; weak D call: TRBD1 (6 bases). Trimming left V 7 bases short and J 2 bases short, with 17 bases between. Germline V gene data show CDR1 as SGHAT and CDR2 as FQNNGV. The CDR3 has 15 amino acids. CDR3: CASKPTPTGQETQYF. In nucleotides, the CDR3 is TGTGCCAGCAAACCTACCCCGACAGGACAAGAGACCCAGTACTTC.

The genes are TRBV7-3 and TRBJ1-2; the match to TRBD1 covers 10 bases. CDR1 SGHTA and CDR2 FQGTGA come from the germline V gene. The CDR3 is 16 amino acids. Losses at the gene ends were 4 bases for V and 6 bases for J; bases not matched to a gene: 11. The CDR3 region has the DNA TGTGCCAGCAGCTCTTCACCTCTAGGACAGGGGGATGGCTACACCTTC. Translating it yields CASSSSPLGQGDGYTF.

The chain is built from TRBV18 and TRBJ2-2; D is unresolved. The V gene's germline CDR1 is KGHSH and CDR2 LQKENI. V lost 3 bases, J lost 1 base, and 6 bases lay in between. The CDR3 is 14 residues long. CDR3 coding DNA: TGTGCCAGCTCACCTCGACAGAACACCGGGGAGCTGTTTTTT. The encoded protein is CASSPRQNTGELFF. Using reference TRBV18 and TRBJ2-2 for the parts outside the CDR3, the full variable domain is NAGVMQNPRHLVRRRGQEARLRCSPMKGHSHVYWYRQLPEEGLKFMVYLQKENIIDESGMPKERFSAEFPKEGPSILRIQQVVRGDSAAYFCASSPRQNTGELFFGEGSRLTVL.

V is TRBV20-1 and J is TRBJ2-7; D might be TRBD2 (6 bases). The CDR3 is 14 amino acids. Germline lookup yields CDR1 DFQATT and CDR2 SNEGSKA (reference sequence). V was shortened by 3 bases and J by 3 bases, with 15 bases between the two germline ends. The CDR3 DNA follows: TGCAGTGCTAGTCAACCGGGGGAATTCTACGAGCAGTACTTC. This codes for CSASQPGEFYEQYF.

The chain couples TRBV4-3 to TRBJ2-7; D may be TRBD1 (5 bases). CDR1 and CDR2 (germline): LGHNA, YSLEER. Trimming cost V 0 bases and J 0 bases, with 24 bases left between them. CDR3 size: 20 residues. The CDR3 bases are TGCGCCAGCAGCCAAGAAATAATGGTTCAGGGATCGAGTAGCTCCTACGAGCAGTACTTC. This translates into CASSQEIMVQGSSSSYEQYF.

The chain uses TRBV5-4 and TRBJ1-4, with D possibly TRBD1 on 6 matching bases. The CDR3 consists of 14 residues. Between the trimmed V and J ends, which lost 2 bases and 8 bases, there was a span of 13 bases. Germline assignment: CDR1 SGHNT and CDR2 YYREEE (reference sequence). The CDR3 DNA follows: TGTGCCAGCAGCTTCAAGGGGGAGGGAGAAAAACTGTTTTTT. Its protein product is CASSFKGEGEKLFF.

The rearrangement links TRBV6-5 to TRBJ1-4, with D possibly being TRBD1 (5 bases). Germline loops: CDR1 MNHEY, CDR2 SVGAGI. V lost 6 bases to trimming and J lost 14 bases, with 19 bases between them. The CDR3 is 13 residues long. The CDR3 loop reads CASRKGGAGGLFF. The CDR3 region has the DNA TGTGCCAGCAGGAAAGGAGGGGCTGGCGGTCTGTTTTTT.

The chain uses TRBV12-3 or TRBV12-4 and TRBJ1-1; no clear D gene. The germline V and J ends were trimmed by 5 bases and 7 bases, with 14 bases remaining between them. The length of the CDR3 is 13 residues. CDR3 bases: TGTGCCAGCAGTCCCGAAGGGAGGGTTGAAGCTTTCTTT. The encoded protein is CASSPEGRVEAFF.

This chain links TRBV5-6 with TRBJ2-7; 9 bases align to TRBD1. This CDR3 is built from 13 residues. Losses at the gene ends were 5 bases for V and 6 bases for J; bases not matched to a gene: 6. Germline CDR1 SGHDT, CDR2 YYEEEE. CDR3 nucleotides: TGTGCCAGCAGTTCCGGGACAGGGCTCGAGCAGTACTTC. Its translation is CASSSGTGLEQYF.

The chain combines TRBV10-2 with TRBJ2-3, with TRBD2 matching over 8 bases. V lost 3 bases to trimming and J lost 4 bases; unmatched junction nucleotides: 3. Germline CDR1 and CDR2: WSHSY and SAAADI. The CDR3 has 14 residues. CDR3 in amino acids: CASSDSGSADTQYF. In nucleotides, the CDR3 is TGCGCCAGCAGTGACAGCGGGAGTGCAGATACGCAGTATTTT.

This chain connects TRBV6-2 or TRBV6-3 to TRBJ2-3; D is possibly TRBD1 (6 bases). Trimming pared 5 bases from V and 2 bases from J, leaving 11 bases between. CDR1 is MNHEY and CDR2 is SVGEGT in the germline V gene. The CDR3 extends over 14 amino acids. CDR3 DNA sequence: TGTGCCAGCAGTATTCGGACAGACACAGATACGCAGTATTTT. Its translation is CASSIRTDTDTQYF.

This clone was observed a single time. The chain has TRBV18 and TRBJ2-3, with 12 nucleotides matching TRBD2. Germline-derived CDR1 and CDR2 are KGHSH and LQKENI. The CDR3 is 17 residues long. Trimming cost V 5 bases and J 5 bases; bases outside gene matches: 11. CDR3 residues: CASSETRLAGAEDTQYF. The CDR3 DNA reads TGTGCCAGCTCAGAGACCCGACTAGCGGGAGCGGAAGATACGCAGTATTTT. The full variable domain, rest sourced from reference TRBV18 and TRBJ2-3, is NAGVMQNPRHLVRRRGQEARLRCSPMKGHSHVYWYRQLPEEGLKFMVYLQKENIIDESGMPKERFSAEFPKEGPSILRIQQVVRGDSAAYFCASSETRLAGAEDTQYFGPGTRLTVL.

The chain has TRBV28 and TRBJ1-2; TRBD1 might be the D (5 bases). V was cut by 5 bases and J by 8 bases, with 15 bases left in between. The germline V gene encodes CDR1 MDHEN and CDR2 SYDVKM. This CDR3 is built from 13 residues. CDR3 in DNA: TGTGCCAGCAGTAGCCTCGGGACTGGAGGCTACACCTTC. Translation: CASSSLGTGGYTF.

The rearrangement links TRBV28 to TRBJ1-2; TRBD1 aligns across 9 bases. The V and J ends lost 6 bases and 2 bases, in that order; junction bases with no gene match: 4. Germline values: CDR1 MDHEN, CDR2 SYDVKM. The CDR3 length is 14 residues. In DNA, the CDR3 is TGTGCCAGCAGCCAAGACAGGGGGAACTATGGCTACACCTTC. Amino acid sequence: CASSQDRGNYGYTF.

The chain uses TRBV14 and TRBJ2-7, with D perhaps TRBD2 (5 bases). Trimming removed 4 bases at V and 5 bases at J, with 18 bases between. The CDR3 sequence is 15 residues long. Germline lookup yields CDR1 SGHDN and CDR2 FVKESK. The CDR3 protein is CASSPVSGAIHEQYF. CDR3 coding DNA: TGTGCCAGCAGCCCTGTAAGCGGAGCGATCCACGAGCAGTACTTC.

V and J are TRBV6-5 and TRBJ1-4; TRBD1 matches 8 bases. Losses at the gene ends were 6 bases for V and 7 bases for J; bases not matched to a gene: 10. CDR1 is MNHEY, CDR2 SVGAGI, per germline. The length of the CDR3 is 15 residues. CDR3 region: CASSVDRGGGEKLFF. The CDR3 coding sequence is TGTGCCAGCAGCGTTGACAGGGGTGGGGGTGAAAAACTGTTTTTT.

Here the CDR3 reads CASSVGVGGNSPLHF. The CDR3 region has the DNA TGTGCCAGCAGCGTTGGGGTGGGGGGTAATTCACCCCTCCACTTT. This chain uses TRBV9 with TRBJ1-6, with TRBD1 as a possible D gene (5 bases). Germline values: CDR1 SGDLS, CDR2 YYNGEE. Trimming took off 2 bases at V and 6 bases at J, with 12 bases between the two ends. The CDR3 is 15 amino acids.

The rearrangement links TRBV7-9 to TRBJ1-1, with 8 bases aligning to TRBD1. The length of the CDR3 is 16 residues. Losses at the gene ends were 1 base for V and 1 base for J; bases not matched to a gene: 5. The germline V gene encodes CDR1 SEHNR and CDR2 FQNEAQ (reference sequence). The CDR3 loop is CASSLGTGLENTEAFF. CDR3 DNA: TGTGCCAGCAGCTTAGGGACAGGGTTGGAGAACACTGAAGCTTTCTTT.

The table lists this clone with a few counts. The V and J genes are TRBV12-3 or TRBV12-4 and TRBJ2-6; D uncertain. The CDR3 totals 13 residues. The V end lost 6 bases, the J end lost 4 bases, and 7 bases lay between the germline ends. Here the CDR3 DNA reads TGTGCCAGCAGCCCCTTAGGGGCCAACGTCCTGACTTTC. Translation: CASSPLGANVLTF.

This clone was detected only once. CDR3 amino acids: CASSLTTGGDGYTF. The DNA for the CDR3 is TGCGCCAGCAGCTTGACCACAGGGGGCGATGGCTACACCTTC. The chain couples TRBV5-1 to TRBJ1-2; 9 bases match TRBD1. CDR1 is SGHRS, CDR2 YFSETQ, per germline. V gave up 1 base and J gave up 6 bases; unmatched junction bases: 4. CDR3 length: 14 residues.

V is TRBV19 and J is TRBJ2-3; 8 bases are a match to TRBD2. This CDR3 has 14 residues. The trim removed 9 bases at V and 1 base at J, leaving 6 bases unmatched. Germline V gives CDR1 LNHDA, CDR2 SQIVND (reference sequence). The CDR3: CASAGLEGTDTQYF. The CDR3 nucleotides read TGTGCCAGCGCGGGACTAGAGGGCACAGATACGCAGTATTTT.

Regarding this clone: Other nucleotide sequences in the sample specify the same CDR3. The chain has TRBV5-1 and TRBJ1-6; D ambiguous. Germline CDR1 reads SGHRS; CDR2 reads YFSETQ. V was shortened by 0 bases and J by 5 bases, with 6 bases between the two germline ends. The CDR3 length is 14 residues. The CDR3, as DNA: TGCGCCAGCAGCTTGGGGCAGGATAATTCACCCCTCCACTTT. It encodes CASSLGQDNSPLHF.

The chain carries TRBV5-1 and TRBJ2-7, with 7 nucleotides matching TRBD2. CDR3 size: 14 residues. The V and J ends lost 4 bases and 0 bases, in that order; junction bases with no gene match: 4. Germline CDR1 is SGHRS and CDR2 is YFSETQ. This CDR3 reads CASSISGPSYEQYF. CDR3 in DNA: TGCGCCAGCAGCATTAGCGGGCCCTCCTACGAGCAGTACTTC.

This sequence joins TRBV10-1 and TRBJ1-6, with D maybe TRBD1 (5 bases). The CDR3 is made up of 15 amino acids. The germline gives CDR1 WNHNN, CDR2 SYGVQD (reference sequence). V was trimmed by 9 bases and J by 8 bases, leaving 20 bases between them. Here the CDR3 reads CASNTTAGHHSPLHF. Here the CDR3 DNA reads TGCGCCAGTAATACTACGGCAGGGCATCATTCACCCCTCCACTTT.

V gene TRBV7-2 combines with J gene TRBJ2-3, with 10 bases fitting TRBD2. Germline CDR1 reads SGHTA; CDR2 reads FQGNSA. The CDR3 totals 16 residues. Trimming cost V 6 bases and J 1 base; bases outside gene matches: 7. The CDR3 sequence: CASRSLAGVGTDTQYF. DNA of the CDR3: TGTGCCAGCAGGTCTCTAGCGGGAGTAGGCACAGATACGCAGTATTTT.

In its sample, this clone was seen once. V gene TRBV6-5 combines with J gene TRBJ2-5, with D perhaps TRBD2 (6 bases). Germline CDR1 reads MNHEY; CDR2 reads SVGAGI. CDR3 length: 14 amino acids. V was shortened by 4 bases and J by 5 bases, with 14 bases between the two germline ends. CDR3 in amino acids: CASSWREVLETQYF. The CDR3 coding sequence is TGTGCCAGCAGTTGGAGGGAGGTCTTGGAGACCCAGTACTTC.